This T cell receptor beta chain was sequenced in a study of cytomegalovirus exposure and HLA in healthy donors. Germline V gene lookup returns CDR1 MNHEY and CDR2 SVGAGI. CDR3 length: 14 residues. V was pared by 4 bases and J by 5 bases, with 14 bases between. In the PCR, 60 Vbeta and 13 Jbeta primers were used. The assay was immunoSEQ multiplex PCR, and TCRdb's table has in-frame clones only and misses some. The sample lists roughly 99,000 clones, 79% seen once, with about 3.6% in the top ten. The receptor was isolated from a male donor in good health and CMV-seropositive. The V and J genes are TRBV6-5 and TRBJ1-2; possible D gene TRBD1, 5 bases. Sequences were obtained from PBMCs. The CDR3 loop reads CASSLGREGYGYTF. The DNA of the CDR3 is TGTGCCAGCAGTTTAGGCAGGGAGGGATATGGCTACACCTTC.